The 21 T cell receptor beta chains reported below all come from one sample, sequenced in a study of response to subunit inactivated influenza vaccine. TCRdb used MiXCR to reprocess the RT-PCR reads, holding one entry per CDR3 protein. The data show roughly 520,000 distinct CDR3 sequences, 25% seen once. The sample here was CD4+ T cells sorted from PBMCs, taken about 5 days after vaccination. These receptors originate from a man aged 50 or older who received an inactivated influenza vaccine.

This CDR3 reads CSARKSGSSYEQYF. For the CDR3, the DNA is TGCAGTGCTAGAAAAAGCGGTAGCTCCTACGAGCAGTACTTC. The rearrangement links TRBV20-1 to TRBJ2-7; D is possibly TRBD2 (5 bases). The V end was cut by 2 bases, the J end by 0 bases, with 11 bases between. Germline V gene lookup returns CDR1 DFQATT and CDR2 SNEGSKA (reference sequence). The CDR3 runs 14 residues.

The V gene is TRBV5-1, the J gene TRBJ2-6, with D possibly matching TRBD2 (6 bases). The length of the CDR3 is 16 residues. Trimming took 4 bases from V and 2 from J, leaving 13 bases between them. Germline V gene data show CDR1 as SGHRS and CDR2 as YFSETQ. This chain's CDR3 is CASSRWEVTGANVLTF. Written as DNA, the CDR3 is TGCGCCAGCAGCCGGTGGGAGGTTACTGGGGCCAACGTCCTGACTTTC.

This clonotype was seen a single time. The V gene is TRBV5-1, the J gene TRBJ2-1; D gene ambiguous. Trimming removed 1 base at V and 0 bases at J, with 8 bases between. The CDR3 is made up of 15 amino acids. Germline CDR1 SGHRS, CDR2 YFSETQ. CDR3 region: CASSLRAISYNEQFF. The CDR3 DNA is TGCGCCAGCAGCTTGCGAGCGATCTCCTACAATGAGCAGTTCTTC. The full variable domain, in which reference TRBV5-1 and TRBJ2-1 provide the parts outside the CDR3, is KAGVTQTPRYLIKTRGQQVTLSCSPISGHRSVSWYQQTPGQGLQFLFEYFSETQRNKGNFPGRFSGRQFSNSRSEMNVSTLELGDSALYLCASSLRAISYNEQFFGPGTRLTVL.

In this sample, this clonotype turned up a few times. The chain couples TRBV12-3 or TRBV12-4 to TRBJ2-5, with 11 nucleotides matching TRBD1. The CDR3 consists of 17 residues. J lost 5 bases, V lost 3 bases, and 11 bases had no gene match. In DNA form, the CDR3 reads TGTGCCAGCAGTTTTGGGACAGGGGGAGTTCTGGCTGAGACCCAGTACTTC. The encoded protein is CASSFGTGGVLAETQYF.

In this sample, this clonotype turned up a few times. CDR3: CASSPADRGRFSNQPQHF. Here the CDR3 DNA reads TGTGCCAGCAGCCCGGCTGACAGGGGAAGGTTTAGCAATCAGCCCCAGCATTTT. V gene TRBV4-2 combines with J gene TRBJ1-5, with 8 bases aligning to TRBD1. V was clipped by 4 bases and J by 0 bases; unmatched bases: 11. This CDR3 contains 18 residues. The V gene's germline CDR1 is LGHNA and CDR2 YNFKEQ.

This clonotype turned up a few times. V is TRBV4-3 and J is TRBJ2-5, with 11 bases fitting TRBD2. CDR1 and CDR2 (germline): LGHNA, YSLEER. The V and J ends lost 2 bases and 4 bases, in that order; junction bases with no gene match: 12. The CDR3 length is 18 residues. The CDR3 sequence is CASSQNLAGGTRIETQYF. CDR3 coding DNA: TGCGCCAGCAGCCAAAACCTAGCGGGAGGAACCCGGATAGAGACCCAGTACTTC.

The CDR3 coding sequence is TGTGCCAGCAGCGTAGTTGCGGGGGCCCCAGATACGCAGTATTTT. As protein: CASSVVAGAPDTQYF. This sequence joins TRBV9 and TRBJ2-3, with D tentatively TRBD2 (7 bases). Germline loops: CDR1 SGDLS, CDR2 YYNGEE. The CDR3 spans 15 residues. V was pared by 0 bases and J by 4 bases, with 12 bases between.

The V call is TRBV28, the J call TRBJ2-7; D might be TRBD1 (5 bases). V lost 2 bases and J 0 bases, leaving 11 bases between the germline ends. The germline CDR1 and CDR2 sequences are MDHEN and SYDVKM. The CDR3 runs to 15 residues. The CDR3 reads CASSLAGSNSYEQYF. DNA for the CDR3: TGTGCCAGCAGTTTAGCAGGGTCCAACTCCTACGAGCAGTACTTC.

This chain uses TRBV6-2 or TRBV6-3 with TRBJ1-5; unclear D gene. The CDR3 runs to 13 residues. V lost 8 bases to trimming and J lost 0 bases, with 8 bases between them. Germline CDR1 and CDR2: MNHEY and SVGEGT. The CDR3, as DNA: TGTGCCAGCCAGAGGTTTAGCAATCAGCCCCAGCATTTT. Translating gives CASQRFSNQPQHF.

The gene calls are TRBV20-1 and TRBJ2-7; D is possibly TRBD1 (6 bases). Trimming stripped 8 bases from V and 5 bases from J, with 19 bases between. The CDR3 spans 13 residues. The germline CDR1 and CDR2 sequences are DFQATT and SNEGSKA (reference sequence). The CDR3 here is CSTLGQGFNEQYF. The CDR3 nucleotides are TGCAGTACCCTGGGGCAGGGGTTCAACGAGCAGTACTTC.

This chain uses TRBV24-1 with TRBJ2-1; TRBD1 matches 9 bases. The CDR3 is 15 residues long. Germline-derived CDR1 and CDR2 are KGHDR and SFDVKD. The junction had 12 bases not matched to a gene; V was cut back by 7 bases and J by 9 bases. CDR3: CATSRTGVASGEQFF. The CDR3 nucleotides read TGTGCCACCAGCAGGACAGGGGTAGCATCCGGTGAGCAGTTCTTC.

CDR3 in amino acids: CSARTSGRAGNEQFF. The CDR3 DNA sequence: TGCAGTGCCAGAACTAGCGGGAGGGCCGGCAATGAGCAGTTCTTC. V usage is TRBV20-1 and J usage is TRBJ2-1; 13 positions match TRBD2. CDR3 length: 15 amino acids. With V trimmed by 6 bases and J by 6 bases, 8 bases remained unmatched. The germline V gene encodes CDR1 DFQATT and CDR2 SNEGSKA (reference sequence).

The chain couples TRBV7-3 to TRBJ2-7; tentative D call: TRBD1 (7 bases). CDR1 and CDR2 from the germline V gene are SGHTA and FQGTGA. V lost 6 bases to trimming and J lost 3 bases, with 24 bases between them. The CDR3 sequence is 17 residues long. CDR3: CASSQTGGYRGSYEQYF. The CDR3 nucleotides are TGTGCCAGCAGTCAAACCGGAGGGTACAGGGGAAGCTACGAGCAGTACTTC.

There are a few counts of this clonotype. The chain is built from TRBV15 and TRBJ2-1, with 8 bases matching TRBD2. The length of the CDR3 is 14 residues. Per the germline V gene, CDR1 is LNHNV and CDR2 is YYDKDF (reference sequence). V trimming: 6 bases; J trimming: 3 bases; junction bases outside the gene matches: 4. CDR3 in amino acids: CATSGGRLYNEQFF. DNA for the CDR3: TGTGCCACCAGTGGCGGGAGGCTCTACAATGAGCAGTTCTTC.

In its sample, this clonotype was seen a few times. The chain links TRBV5-5 to TRBJ2-1; a weak D match, TRBD2 (6 bases). Germline CDR1 is SGHKS and CDR2 is YYEKEE (reference sequence). The CDR3 is 14 residues long. Trimming cost V 2 bases and J 4 bases, with 10 bases left between them. The CDR3 here is CASSLTSWYNEQFF. CDR3 bases: TGTGCCAGCAGCTTAACTAGCTGGTACAATGAGCAGTTCTTC.

This clonotype appeared a few times. This rearrangement joins TRBV29-1 to TRBJ2-5; D call uncertain. Germline CDR1 and CDR2: SQVTM and ANQGSEA. Deletions cut 5 bases from V and 2 bases from J, with 12 bases between. The CDR3 has 13 residues. The CDR3 loop is CSVPPGPQETQYF. The CDR3 DNA sequence: TGCAGCGTTCCTCCTGGGCCGCAAGAGACCCAGTACTTC.

This chain uses TRBV7-9 with TRBJ1-2; TRBD1 aligns across 9 bases. The CDR3 sequence is 15 residues long. Germline trimming cut 4 bases from V and 2 bases from J; bases unmatched to any gene: 5. Germline V CDR1 and CDR2: SEHNR, FQNEAQ (reference sequence). The CDR3, as DNA: TGTGCCAGCAGCTCTGGGACAGGGACCAACTATGGCTACACCTTC. Residues: CASSSGTGTNYGYTF.

This clonotype was counted between two and nine times. The chain recombines TRBV12-3 or TRBV12-4 with TRBJ1-5, with TRBD1 identical over 10 bases. The CDR3 sequence is 14 residues long. V lost 5 bases to trimming and J lost 4 bases; unmatched junction nucleotides: 2. The CDR3 sequence: CASSRGQGNQPQHF. CDR3 coding DNA: TGTGCCAGCAGTCGGGGACAGGGGAATCAGCCCCAGCATTTT.

This chain joins TRBV6-2 or TRBV6-3 and TRBJ1-5; possible D gene TRBD1, 5 bases. The germline V gene encodes CDR1 MNHEY and CDR2 SVGEGT. The CDR3 extends over 15 amino acids. The V and J ends lost 2 bases and 1 base respectively, with 9 bases between them. CDR3 coding DNA: TGTGCCAGCAGTTACGATCGGGACAGCAATCAGCCCCAGCATTTT. Its translation is CASSYDRDSNQPQHF.

This chain links TRBV9 with TRBJ2-3, with D possibly being TRBD2 (6 bases). CDR3 length equals 14 residues. Trimming took 0 bases from V and 4 from J, leaving 9 bases between them. CDR1 SGDLS and CDR2 YYNGEE come from the germline V gene. The CDR3 nucleotides are TGTGCCAGCAGCGTAGACGGGAGCTCAGATACGCAGTATTTT. Its protein product is CASSVDGSSDTQYF. The full variable domain, with the rest looked up from reference TRBV9 and TRBJ2-3, is DSGVTQTPKHLITATGQRVTLRCSPRSGDLSVYWYQQSLDQGLQFLIQYYNGEERAKGNILERFSAQQFPDLHSELNLSSLELGDSALYFCASSVDGSSDTQYFGPGTRLTVL.

The chain carries TRBV2 and TRBJ2-2; D possibly corresponds to TRBD2 (7 bases). The V and J ends lost 6 bases and 3 bases respectively, with 17 bases between them. The germline V gene has CDR1 SNHLY and CDR2 FYNNEI. The CDR3 consists of 16 residues. The CDR3 sequence: CASSVWGAGDTGELFF. Written as DNA, the CDR3 is TGTGCCAGCAGCGTTTGGGGGGCGGGAGACACCGGGGAGCTGTTTTTT.